This TCR beta chain comes out of a study of regulatory dendritic cells for organ transplantation (dated by TCRdb to about 2017). Broadly, across the study: To make regulatory dendritic cells, monocytes were cultured with vitamin D3 on days 0 and 4 and with IL-10 on day 4. On day 6, LPS was added to the DC cultures to test how the DCs responded to a strong maturation-inducing agent. Before and after allostimulation with regulatory or mature dendritic cells, TCRbeta repertoires were sequenced from sorted naive and memory CD4+ and CD8+ T cells.

The germline ends are 15 bases apart after V is trimmed by 7 bases and J by 3 bases. In the germline V gene (reference sequence), CDR1 corresponds to LNHDA and CDR2 to SQIVND. The CDR3, cysteine through phenylalanine, is 14 amino acids long. Only CDR3 DNA is held: 42 bases, read in frame from base 1. TCRbeta CDR3 regions were amplified by multiplexed two-step PCR using Vbeta-specific forward primers and Jbeta-specific reverse primers. TCRbeta libraries were sequenced on an Illumina instrument through the immunoSEQ service. In the original analysis: IMGT annotation was used to assign V, D and J genes, and synthetic CDR3 analogues were used to correct the counts for multiplex PCR bias. The immunoSEQ Analyzer calculated repertoire clonality as one minus the normalized Shannon entropy. Clonal expansion was defined by Fisher's exact test with Benjamini-Hochberg false discovery rate control, using two-tailed P<0.01. Held by TCRdb, this immuneACCESS table contains in-frame sequences only and omits some clones. Under half of the omission traces to an unresolved V gene where checked; the cause of the rest is unknown. The V and J calls and clone size are taken from that table; D and trimming were inferred from the DNA. This sample has about 12,000 clones in its table, and 85% to 90% of those were observed once. The leading ten clones occupy approximately 0.45% of the sample.

What the study reported, not specific to this receptor: In both subjects, allostimulation led to expansion of memory CD8+ clones, although regulatory dendritic cells appeared to cause more limited expansion than mature dendritic cells did. Of the resting subsets, the one holding the most alloreactive TCR clonotypes was memory CD8+ T cells. Sequencing was done in only a couple of subjects, and the authors reported considerable heterogeneity between individuals in the alloreactive memory CD8+ T cell pool. Highly diverse repertoires were observed in naive CD4+ and CD8+ T cells, whereas lower diversity was observed in memory cells, and the most oligoclonal repertoires were found in memory CD8+ cells.

This clone showed up just once. Which antigen it targets is not known. Base qualities are not recorded, but no much larger clone differs from it by a single base. Sorted T cell subsets were CFSE-labeled and co-cultured for around 5 days with allogeneic regulatory or mature dendritic cells at a 1:10 DC:T ratio. FACS was used to sort CD4+ or CD8+ cells into naive T cells, defined as CD45RA+, and memory T cells, defined as CD45RO+. Two healthy control subjects provided the T cells used for TCR sequencing. Genomic DNA was extracted with the Qiagen DNeasy Blood & Tissue Kit. The source material was naive CD8+ T cells from blood cultured with dendritic cells. Taken with the paper, the label for cell subset or site translates to: CD45RA+ naive T cells. The chain uses TRBV19 and TRBJ1-1, with the D gene uncertain. The clonotype comes from a human donor in good health. The CDR3 reads CASKRDLEDTEAFF. The DNA sequence reads TGTGCCAGTAAAAGGGATTTGGAGGACACTGAAGCTTTCTTT.